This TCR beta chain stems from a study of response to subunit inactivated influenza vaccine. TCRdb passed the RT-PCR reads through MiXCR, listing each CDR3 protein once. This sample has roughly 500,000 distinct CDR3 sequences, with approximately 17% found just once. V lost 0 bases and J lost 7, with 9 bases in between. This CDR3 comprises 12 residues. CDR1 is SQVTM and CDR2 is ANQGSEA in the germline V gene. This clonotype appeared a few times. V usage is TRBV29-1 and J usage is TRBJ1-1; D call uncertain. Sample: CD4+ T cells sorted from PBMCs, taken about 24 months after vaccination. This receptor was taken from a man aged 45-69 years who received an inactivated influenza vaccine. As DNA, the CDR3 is TGCAGCGTTGAAGAAGGGATAGGTGAAGCTTTCTTT. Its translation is CSVEEGIGEAFF.